These 10 T cell receptor beta chains were sequenced from one sample in a study of CXCR3 chemokines and chemotherapy response in bladder cancer. TCRdb recomputed calls from the PCR reads with MiXCR, one row per CDR3 protein. The sample holds around 8,800 distinct CDR3 sequences, more than 20% seen once. The sample was gathered from a patient whose treatment included neoadjuvant chemotherapy. The receptors here all came from a human donor with bladder cancer that did not respond to neoadjuvant chemotherapy.

In this sample, this clonotype turned up a few times. This likely reflects a read error, since a far larger clone is one base away. The CDR3 coding sequence is TGTGCCATCAGTGTGGGGACTGAGCAGTACTTC. Translation gives CAISVGTEQYF. The chain joins TRBV10-3 to TRBJ2-7; a possible D gene is TRBD2 (6 bases). The CDR3 loop spans 11 amino acids. Germline CDR1 ENHRY, CDR2 SYGVKD. The V and J ends lost 4 bases and 7 bases respectively, with 8 bases between them.

Within the sample, this clonotype is medium-sized. The chain uses TRBV7-2 and TRBJ2-3; D might be TRBD2 (6 bases). V shed 3 bases and J shed 3 bases, with 19 bases lying between them. Germline CDR1 SGHTA, CDR2 FQGNSA. This CDR3 has 17 amino acids. CDR3 sequence (DNA): TGTGCCAGCAGCTTCTTACAAAGGAGGGGATGGACAGATACGCAGTATTTT. Encoded protein: CASSFLQRRGWTDTQYF. Supplemented by reference TRBV7-2 and TRBJ2-3, the full variable domain reads GAGVSQSPSNKVTEKGKDVELRCDPISGHTALYWYRQSLGQGLEFLIYFQGNSAPDKSGLPSDRFSAERTGGSVSTLTIQRTQQEDSAVYLCASSFLQRRGWTDTQYFGPGTRLTVL.

Sample share makes this clonotype medium-sized. The V and J genes are TRBV6-5 and TRBJ1-5; D not certain. Trimming took off 3 bases at V and 3 bases at J, with 6 bases between the two ends. The CDR3 extends over 13 amino acids. Germline loops: CDR1 MNHEY, CDR2 SVGAGI. CDR3 in DNA: TGTGCCAGCAGTTATAATTACAATCAGCCCCAGCATTTT. This sequence encodes CASSYNYNQPQHF.

There are many counts of this clonotype. The chain recombines TRBV14 with TRBJ2-6, with 7 positions matching TRBD1. V lost 3 bases, J lost 2 bases, and 13 bases stayed unmatched. The CDR3 spans 19 residues. Germline values: CDR1 SGHDN, CDR2 FVKESK. The CDR3 DNA is TGTGCCAGCAGCCATACAACCGGGACAGTTAAGACTGGGGCCAACGTCCTGACTTTC. Protein product: CASSHTTGTVKTGANVLTF.

This clonotype was detected many times. The CDR3, as DNA: TGTGCCAGCAGTTTCACTCAGCCCCAGCATTTT. Translation: CASSFTQPQHF. This chain joins TRBV28 and TRBJ1-5; D unresolved. The length of the CDR3 is 11 residues. Germline V gene data show CDR1 as MDHEN and CDR2 as SYDVKM. Trimming shortened V by 3 bases and J by 6 bases, and 3 bases separated the two germline ends.

J is TRBJ1-2 and V is TRBV28; 10 bases are shared with TRBD1. The CDR3 extends over 15 amino acids. J gave up 4 bases and V 5 bases, and 7 bases lay outside the gene matches. Germline V gives CDR1 MDHEN, CDR2 SYDVKM. The CDR3 DNA reads as TGTGCCAGCAGTCCTGGGACAGGGGCCAGCTATGGCTACACCTTC. It codes for CASSPGTGASYGYTF.

This clonotype was seen ten or more times. The chain carries TRBV30 and TRBJ1-3; 8 positions match TRBD1. Germline CDR1 and CDR2: GTSNPN and SVGIG (reference sequence). V lost 2 bases and J lost 0; bases outside the gene matches: 6. The CDR3 has 16 residues. CDR3 DNA sequence: TGTGCCTGGAGTTTGGGACAGGCGAGCTCTGGAAACACCATATATTTT. Translation gives CAWSLGQASSGNTIYF.

The rearrangement links TRBV28 to TRBJ1-3, with 7 nucleotides matching TRBD1. After removal of 6 bases from V and 5 bases from J, the junction contained 13 bases not matched to a gene. The CDR3 totals 16 residues. Per germline, CDR1 MDHEN and CDR2 SYDVKM. Here the CDR3 DNA reads TGTGCCAGCAGAAGACTCACAGGGGCTGCCCGAAACACCATATATTTT. This codes for CASRRLTGAARNTIYF.

The gene calls are TRBV13 and TRBJ2-7; 7 bases are shared with TRBD2. V shed 1 base, J shed 6 bases, and the junction held 3 bases outside the gene matches. There are 13 residues in the CDR3. CDR1 and CDR2 (germline): PRHDT, FYEKMQ (reference sequence). The CDR3 here is CASSLEGTTEQYF. The CDR3 DNA sequence: TGTGCCAGCAGCTTAGAGGGGACTACCGAGCAGTACTTC.

This clonotype was seen only a few times. The V gene is TRBV20-1, the J gene TRBJ2-7; 10 positions agree with TRBD1. The CDR3 contains 13 residues. V was clipped by 6 bases and J by 5 bases; unmatched bases: 7. Per the germline V gene, CDR1 is DFQATT and CDR2 is SNEGSKA (reference sequence). The DNA for the CDR3 is TGCAGTGCGCAGACAGGGGGCATGGACGAGCAGTACTTC. Translating gives CSAQTGGMDEQYF.